The sequence of this T cell receptor beta chain was determined in a study of beta chain features in type 1 diabetes. Study details: There were around 110 million sorted cells examined across all samples.

Markers CD45RO/CCR7/CD25/CD127/CD95/CD27 served to sort CD4+ naive, central memory, regulatory and stem cell-like memory cells. Germline V gene sequence: CDR1 SEHNR, CDR2 FQNEAQ (reference sequence). The ends were cut back, 3 bases at V and 4 bases at J, with 13 bases in the middle. The CDR3 is 15 amino acids. The authors reverse transcribed all of the isolated RNA, so sequencing captured expressed TCRB transcripts. The protocol was immunoSEQ multiplex PCR, while the TCRdb copy is restricted to in-frame clones and leaves out a portion. The data contain hundreds of thousands of clones, about 14% of them singletons. This clone was seen once.

Sequencing was done on a sample of naive CD4+ T cells from blood. This sequence was found in a man between 18 and 29 years old in good health. The chain carries TRBV7-9 and TRBJ2-1; no firm D call. Here the CDR3 reads CASSFYQSMYNEQFF. As DNA, the CDR3 is TGTGCCAGCAGCTTTTATCAGTCTATGTACAATGAGCAGTTCTTC.